Following are 7 T cell receptor beta chains from one sample sequenced in a study of T cell responses to AZD1222 COVID-19 vaccine. Assay used: immunoSEQ multiplex PCR; TCRdb lists only in-frame clones, some missing. The table lists around 140,000 clones, approximately 85% of them singletons. Specimen: peripheral blood, collected 28 days after the second dose of the MenACWY control vaccine. Every receptor here comes from an adult who received the MenACWY meningococcal vaccine as a control.

Only a few counts were recorded for this clone. The chain couples TRBV19 to TRBJ1-2, with D perhaps matching TRBD1 (6 bases). Germline V gene sequence: CDR1 LNHDA, CDR2 SQIVND (reference sequence). The CDR3 consists of 16 residues. Trimming removed 1 base from V and 4 bases from J, with 16 bases in between. The CDR3 protein is CASSIGMRGASYGYTF. As DNA, the CDR3 is TGTGCCAGTAGTATAGGAATGAGGGGGGCAAGCTATGGCTACACCTTC.

The genes are TRBV6-5 and TRBJ1-5; D not resolved. The CDR3 runs to 13 residues. Germline V CDR1 and CDR2: MNHEY, SVGAGI. V was cut by 6 bases and J by 3 bases, with 9 bases left in between. The CDR3 loop reads CASRRQVNQPQHF. CDR3 DNA: TGTGCCAGCAGACGGCAGGTCAATCAGCCCCAGCATTTT.

This clone was detected a few times. The chain recombines TRBV5-6 with TRBJ1-2; D is perhaps TRBD1 (5 bases). V was clipped by 0 bases and J by 4 bases, with 13 bases between them. Germline loops: CDR1 SGHDT, CDR2 YYEEEE. This CDR3 is 15 amino acids long. The CDR3 DNA follows: TGTGCCAGCAGCTTGGACAGGCGCTCTTCCTATGGCTACACCTTC. This translates into CASSLDRRSSYGYTF.

This rearrangement joins TRBV7-8 to TRBJ1-4; D unresolved. The CDR3 extends over 13 amino acids. Germline CDR1 is SGHVS and CDR2 is FQNEAQ. Between the trimmed V and J ends, which lost 3 bases and 3 bases, there was a span of 5 bases. CDR3: CASSFRANEKLFF. CDR3 coding DNA: TGTGCCAGCAGCTTTAGGGCTAATGAAAAACTGTTTTTT.

The CDR3 reads CASSLTGTVSQETQYF. The CDR3 region has the DNA TGCGCCAGCAGCTTGACAGGGACAGTCTCCCAAGAGACCCAGTACTTC. V and J are TRBV5-1 and TRBJ2-5; TRBD1 agrees at 7 bases. V shed 1 base and J 1 base; nucleotides not matched to a gene: 7. This CDR3 has 16 residues. CDR1 is SGHRS, CDR2 YFSETQ, per germline.

The chain is built from TRBV9 and TRBJ2-5; D may match TRBD1 or TRBD2 (6 bases each). Germline CDR1 is SGDLS and CDR2 is YYNGEE. Trimming cost V 3 bases and J 4 bases, with 16 bases left between them. The CDR3 runs 15 residues. The CDR3 region has the DNA TGTGCCAGCAGCGAACAACAGGGACTCGCAGAGACCCAGTACTTC. It translates to CASSEQQGLAETQYF.

This clone was counted a few times. The J gene is TRBJ2-3, the V gene TRBV6-5; 11 bases align to TRBD2. Germline loops: CDR1 MNHEY, CDR2 SVGAGI. V trimming: 2 bases; J trimming: 7 bases; junction bases outside the gene matches: 8. This CDR3 spans 16 amino acids. The CDR3: CASSYATSGGRNTQYF. The CDR3 DNA follows: TGTGCCAGCAGTTACGCTACTAGCGGGGGTCGAAATACGCAGTATTTT.